The present T cell receptor (beta chain) was sequenced within a study of blood T cell repertoires in COVID-19. Study-level information: Both acute and convalescent COVID-19 samples were obtained from the United States, Italy and Spain. The cDNA or gDNA used as material had been derived from T cells, B-cell-depleted T cells, or PBMCs.

CDR1 is MGHDK and CDR2 is SYGVNS in the germline V gene. Deletions cut 3 bases from V and 0 bases from J, with 6 bases between. The CDR3 sequence is 15 residues long. In the authors' workflow: Quantification of nucleated cells was approximated via reference gene primer amplification. The method was immunoSEQ multiplex PCR; TCRdb's version includes in-frame clones alone and lacks a portion of them. The DNA was the basis for D and trimming; V, J and clone size are from that table. Of 270,000 or so clones in the sample, 80% to 85% were seen once. V gene TRBV25-1 combines with J gene TRBJ1-6; D gene uncertain. This TCR was recovered from a woman aged 60-75 years with active or convalescent COVID-19. The sequencing input was peripheral blood. The CDR3 coding sequence is TGTGCCAGCAGTGACTCGAGCTCCTATAATTCACCCCTCCACTTT. Its protein is CASSDSSSYNSPLHF.